The rows below give T cell receptor beta chains drawn from one sample of a study of vaccination effects on CD4 cells after COVID-19. These receptors have no identified antigens. Produced via immunoSEQ multiplex PCR; TCRdb's table is partial and in-frame only. Of under 15,000 clones listed, just under 75% are singletons. The sequencing here drew on CD4+ T cells from PBMCs cultured with HCoV-NL63 spike peptides, taken after COVID-19 vaccination. Source of these receptors: a human donor who had a prior SARS-CoV-2 infection. Each CDR3 is given with its conserved first and last residue. The D gene is left open where the match is weak. The size of a clone is reported for some rows only, either as once, few or many, or as a class for expanded clones.

size: .; V: TRBV15; J: TRBJ2-7; D: TRBD2; DNA: TGTGCCACCAGCATAGGAGCGGGAGGAATTTCCGAGCAGTACTTC; CDR3: CATSIGAGGISEQYF
size: .; V: TRBV6-5; J: TRBJ1-2; D: .; DNA: TGTGCCAGCAGTTCGACCCGGCTTTATGGCTACACCTTC; CDR3: CASSSTRLYGYTF
size: .; V: TRBV19; J: TRBJ2-1; D: TRBD2; DNA: TGTGCCAGCCTCGGGGGGGGCTCCTACAATGAGCAGTTCTTC; CDR3: CASLGGGSYNEQFF
size: .; V: TRBV6-6; J: TRBJ2-5; D: .; DNA: TGTGCCAGCGCAGCTAGCTGGCGGGAGACCCAGTACTTC; CDR3: CASAASWRETQYF
size: .; V: TRBV4-1; J: TRBJ2-7; D: TRBD1; DNA: TGCGCCAGCAGCCAAGGGACAGGGTTCTTAGCCTACGAGCAGTACTTC; CDR3: CASSQGTGFLAYEQYF
size: .; V: TRBV5-8; J: TRBJ1-2; D: TRBD1; DNA: TGTGCCAGCAGCTTGGGACAGGGACGATATGGCTACACCTTC; CDR3: CASSLGQGRYGYTF
size: few; V: TRBV30; J: TRBJ2-6; D: .; DNA: TGTGCCTGGAGTGCCTTTTTCAGAGAAGCCTCTGGGGCCAACGTCCTGACTTTC; CDR3: CAWSAFFREASGANVLTF
size: .; V: TRBV18; J: TRBJ2-5; D: .; DNA: TGTGCCAGCTCACCAGCGGTTCCGAGGGAGACCCAGTACTTC; CDR3: CASSPAVPRETQYF
size: .; V: TRBV7-9; J: TRBJ1-1; D: TRBD1; DNA: TGTGCCAGCAGCACACGAACAGGGGTGAACACTGAAGCTTTCTTT; CDR3: CASSTRTGVNTEAFF
size: .; V: TRBV2; J: TRBJ2-6; D: .; DNA: TGTGCCAGCAGTCCAGCTGGGGCCAACGTCCTGACTTTC; CDR3: CASSPAGANVLTF
size: .; V: TRBV12-3/TRBV12-4; J: TRBJ1-2; D: .; DNA: TGTGCCAGCAGCAGATATGGCTACACCTTC; CDR3: CASSRYGYTF
size: .; V: TRBV18; J: TRBJ2-2; D: TRBD1; DNA: TGTGCCAGCTCACCAAGCTCAGGGACAGACACCGGGGAGCTGTTTTTT; CDR3: CASSPSSGTDTGELFF
size: once; V: TRBV21-1; J: TRBJ1-5; D: .; DNA: TGTGCCAGCAGGTTACAGGGCAATCAGCCCCAGCATTTT; CDR3: CASRLQGNQPQHF
size: .; V: TRBV5-1; J: TRBJ2-7; D: .; DNA: TGCGCCAGCAGCTACTCGGGGACGGTCTCCTACGAGCAGTACTTC; CDR3: CASSYSGTVSYEQYF
size: .; V: TRBV3-1/TRBV3-2; J: TRBJ1-4; D: .; DNA: TGTGCCAGCAGCCAATTGGGCAGAGGGGCCGAAAAACTGTTTTTT; CDR3: CASSQLGRGAEKLFF
size: once; V: TRBV21-1; J: TRBJ2-7; D: .; DNA: TGTGCCAGCAGCAAAGATGGTCCAGGGGGACGGCTAGCGGGAAGTAGCGAGCAGTACTTC; CDR3: CASSKDGPGGRLAGSSEQYF
size: .; V: TRBV5-6; J: TRBJ2-7; D: .; DNA: TGTGCCAGCAGTGGGGGGCCGGGACCTAGTTACGAGCAGTACTTC; CDR3: CASSGGPGPSYEQYF
size: .; V: TRBV29-1; J: TRBJ2-3; D: .; DNA: TGCAGCGTTGAAAGCGGCACAGATACGCAGTATTTT; CDR3: CSVESGTDTQYF
size: once; V: TRBV3-1/TRBV3-2; J: TRBJ2-7; D: .; DNA: TGTGCCAGCAGCCAAGAATACTCAGAGCAGTACTTC; CDR3: CASSQEYSEQYF
size: .; V: TRBV5-6; J: TRBJ2-1; D: .; DNA: TGTGCCAGCAGCTTGGACACCTACAATGAGCAGTTCTTC; CDR3: CASSLDTYNEQFF
size: .; V: TRBV19; J: TRBJ1-1; D: .; DNA: TGTGCCAGTAGGCGAGGGATTGAAGCTTTCTTT; CDR3: CASRRGIEAFF
size: .; V: TRBV5-1; J: TRBJ2-5; D: .; DNA: TGCGCCAGCTGCAGGGACACACGCCAAGAGACCCAGTACTTC; CDR3: CASCRDTRQETQYF
size: .; V: TRBV11-3; J: TRBJ2-1; D: TRBD2; DNA: TGTGCCAGCAGACCAGGACTAGTAACGAAGCAGTTCTTC; CDR3: CASRPGLVTKQFF
size: .; V: TRBV10-3; J: TRBJ2-5; D: TRBD2; DNA: TGTGCCATCAGTGAGTCAGGTAGCGGGGGTATCCAAGAGACCCAGTACTTC; CDR3: CAISESGSGGIQETQYF
size: .; V: TRBV24-1; J: TRBJ1-1; D: .; DNA: TGTGCCACCTCCGTCTTGGAGGGTGTTTTTAACACTGAAGCTTTCTTT; CDR3: CATSVLEGVFNTEAFF
size: .; V: TRBV5-3; J: TRBJ2-2; D: .; DNA: TGTGCCAGAAGCTTGGGGCAGCCGCAACGGATCAACACCGGGGAGCTGTTTTTT; CDR3: CARSLGQPQRINTGELFF
size: medium-sized; V: TRBV30; J: TRBJ1-3; D: .; DNA: TGTGCCTGGAGTGACAAACAGTTTCTTGGAAACACCATATATTTT; CDR3: CAWSDKQFLGNTIYF
size: once; V: TRBV5-5; J: TRBJ2-6; D: .; DNA: TGTGCCAGCAGCTTGGATGGGGGGAGCTCTGGGGCCAACGTCCTGACTTTC; CDR3: CASSLDGGSSGANVLTF
size: .; V: TRBV7-2; J: TRBJ2-3; D: .; DNA: TGTGCCAGCAGGGTTGGCGGGGCAGATACGCAGTATTTT; CDR3: CASRVGGADTQYF
size: few; V: TRBV3-1/TRBV3-2; J: TRBJ1-2; D: .; DNA: TGTGCCAGCAGCCAGGGTGGCATAGGAGGCTACACCTTC; CDR3: CASSQGGIGGYTF
size: few; V: TRBV7-2; J: TRBJ2-2; D: .; DNA: TGTGCCAGCAGCTTAAGCAGAGAGCGGGCGAACACCGGGGAGCTGTTTTTT; CDR3: CASSLSRERANTGELFF
size: .; V: TRBV27; J: TRBJ2-7; D: TRBD1; DNA: TGTGCCAGCAGTTTCTCGAGGACAGGCCGGACCTCCTACGAGCAGTACTTC; CDR3: CASSFSRTGRTSYEQYF
size: once; V: TRBV3-1/TRBV3-2; J: TRBJ2-2; D: .; DNA: TGTGCCAGCAGCCCGCTACCGACGACAGGCACCGGGGAGCTGTTTTTT; CDR3: CASSPLPTTGTGELFF
size: .; V: TRBV12-3/TRBV12-4; J: TRBJ1-1; D: .; DNA: TGTGCCAGCAGTCGGACGAACACTGAAGCTTTCTTT; CDR3: CASSRTNTEAFF
size: .; V: TRBV7-3; J: TRBJ2-2; D: TRBD1; DNA: TGTGCCAGCAGCCTAGATCCGGGACAGGGATATACCGGGGAGCTGTTTTTT; CDR3: CASSLDPGQGYTGELFF
size: .; V: TRBV6-5; J: TRBJ1-1; D: .; DNA: TGTGCCAGCAGTAACAGGGCGTCCTTAACTGAAGCTTTCTTT; CDR3: CASSNRASLTEAFF
size: .; V: TRBV27; J: TRBJ1-4; D: TRBD1; DNA: TGTGCCAGCAGTTTGGGACAGTATAATGAAAAACTGTTTTTT; CDR3: CASSLGQYNEKLFF
size: .; V: TRBV24-1; J: TRBJ2-5; D: .; DNA: TGTGCCACCAGTGAACCGACAGAAGGTTCCCGGGAGACCCAGTACTTC; CDR3: CATSEPTEGSRETQYF
size: .; V: TRBV3-1/TRBV3-2; J: TRBJ2-2; D: .; DNA: TGTGCCAGCAGCCAAGATTTCAGAGGATACACCGGGGAGCTGTTTTTT; CDR3: CASSQDFRGYTGELFF
size: .; V: TRBV18; J: TRBJ2-3; D: TRBD2; DNA: TGTGCCAGCTCACCGATGAGCGGGGGCACAGATACGCAGTATTTT; CDR3: CASSPMSGGTDTQYF
size: once; V: TRBV5-1; J: TRBJ1-2; D: .; DNA: TGCGCCAGCAGCTTGACAATAGGGTATGGCTACACCTTC; CDR3: CASSLTIGYGYTF
size: .; V: TRBV30; J: TRBJ2-2; D: .; DNA: TGTGCCTGGAGTGTTCCATGGGGGCGGTTGGGCGCCGGGGAGCTGTTTTTT; CDR3: CAWSVPWGRLGAGELFF
size: .; V: TRBV7-2; J: TRBJ1-6; D: .; DNA: TGTGCCAGCAGCTTAGGGGGGAATAATTCACCCCTCCACTTT; CDR3: CASSLGGNNSPLHF
size: .; V: TRBV11-3; J: TRBJ2-1; D: .; DNA: TGTGCCAGCAGCCCATACCGACAGGCAGGCTCCTACAATGAGCAGTTCTTC; CDR3: CASSPYRQAGSYNEQFF
size: .; V: TRBV10-3; J: TRBJ2-7; D: .; DNA: TGTGCCATCAGTGAGTCCATGGCGGCCTACGAGCAGTACTTC; CDR3: CAISESMAAYEQYF
size: .; V: TRBV27; J: TRBJ2-3; D: .; DNA: TGTGCCAGCAGTTATAAAGGGACGGATCTACCCACAGATACGCAGTATTTT; CDR3: CASSYKGTDLPTDTQYF